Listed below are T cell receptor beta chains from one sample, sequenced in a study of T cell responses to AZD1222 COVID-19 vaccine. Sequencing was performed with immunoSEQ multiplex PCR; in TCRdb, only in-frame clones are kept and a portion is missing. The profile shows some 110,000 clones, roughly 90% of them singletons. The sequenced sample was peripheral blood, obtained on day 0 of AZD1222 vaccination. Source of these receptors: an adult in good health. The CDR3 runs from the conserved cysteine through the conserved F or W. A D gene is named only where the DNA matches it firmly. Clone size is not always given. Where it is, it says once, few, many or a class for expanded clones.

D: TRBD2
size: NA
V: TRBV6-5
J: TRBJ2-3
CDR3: CASSRGTSPDTQYF
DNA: TGTGCCAGCAGTAGGGGGACTAGCCCAGATACGCAGTATTTT

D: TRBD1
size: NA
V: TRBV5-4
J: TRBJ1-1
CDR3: CASRITGGMNTEAFF
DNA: TGTGCCAGCAGGATTACAGGGGGCATGAACACTGAAGCTTTCTTT

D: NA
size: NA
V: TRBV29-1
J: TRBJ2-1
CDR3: CSVVVRGSYNEQFF
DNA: TGCAGCGTTGTAGTTCGGGGTTCCTACAATGAGCAGTTCTTC

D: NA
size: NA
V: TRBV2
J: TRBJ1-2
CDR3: CASANREGYGYTF
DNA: TGTGCCAGCGCGAACAGGGAAGGGTATGGCTACACCTTC

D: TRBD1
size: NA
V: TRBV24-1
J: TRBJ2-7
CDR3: CATSGRDSGNSYEQYF
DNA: TGTGCCACCAGTGGCCGGGACAGTGGAAATTCCTACGAGCAGTACTTC

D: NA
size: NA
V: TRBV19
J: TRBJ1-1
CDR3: CASRGGRQWTEAFF
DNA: TGTGCCAGTCGAGGGGGGAGACAGTGGACTGAAGCTTTCTTT

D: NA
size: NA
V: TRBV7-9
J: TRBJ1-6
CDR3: CASSLAINPTVNSPLHF
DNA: TGTGCCAGCAGCTTAGCCATCAATCCGACGGTGAATTCACCCCTCCACTTT

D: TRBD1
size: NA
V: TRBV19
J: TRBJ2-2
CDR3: CASSPDRGTGELFF
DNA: TGTGCCAGTAGTCCAGACAGGGGGACCGGGGAGCTGTTTTTT

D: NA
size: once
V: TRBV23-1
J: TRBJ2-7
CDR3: CARDYEQYF
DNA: TGCGCCCGCGATTACGAGCAGTACTTC

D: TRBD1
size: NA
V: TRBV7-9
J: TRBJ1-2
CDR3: CASSLGQGIGYGYTF
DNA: TGTGCCAGCAGCTTAGGACAGGGAATAGGCTATGGCTACACCTTC

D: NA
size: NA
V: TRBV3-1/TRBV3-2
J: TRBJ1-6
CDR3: CASSQDRGGYNSPLHF
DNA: TGTGCCAGCAGCCAAGATCGGGGGGGCTATAATTCACCCCTCCACTTT

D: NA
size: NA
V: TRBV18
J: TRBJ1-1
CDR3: CASSPPSQGGAEAFF
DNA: TGTGCCAGCTCACCACCTTCCCAGGGAGGGGCTGAAGCTTTCTTT

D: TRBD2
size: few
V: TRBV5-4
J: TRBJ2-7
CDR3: CASQLAGGAYEQYF
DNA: TGTGCCAGCCAACTAGCGGGAGGTGCCTACGAGCAGTACTTC

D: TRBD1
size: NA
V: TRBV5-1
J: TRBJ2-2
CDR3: CASSEQGAANTGELFF
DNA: TGCGCCAGCAGCGAACAGGGGGCGGCGAACACCGGGGAGCTGTTTTTT

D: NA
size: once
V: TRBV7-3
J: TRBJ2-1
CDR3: CASSLPGPYNEQFF
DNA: TGTGCCAGCAGCTTACCGGGGCCCTACAATGAGCAGTTCTTC

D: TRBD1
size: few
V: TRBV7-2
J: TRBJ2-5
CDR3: CASSLQPGGRETQYF
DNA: TGTGCCAGCAGCTTACAGCCAGGGGGCAGGGAGACCCAGTACTTC

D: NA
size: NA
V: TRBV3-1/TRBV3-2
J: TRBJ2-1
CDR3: CASSLGGQTYNEQFF
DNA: TGTGCCAGCAGCCTCGGGGGCCAAACCTACAATGAGCAGTTCTTC

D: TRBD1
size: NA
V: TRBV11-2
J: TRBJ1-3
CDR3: CASSSNGQGGNTIYF
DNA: TGTGCCAGCAGCTCCAATGGACAGGGCGGAAACACCATATATTTT

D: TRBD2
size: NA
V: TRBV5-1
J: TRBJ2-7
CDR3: CASSLGGLANTGEQYF
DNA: TGCGCCAGCAGCTTGGGAGGACTAGCGAATACCGGCGAGCAGTACTTC

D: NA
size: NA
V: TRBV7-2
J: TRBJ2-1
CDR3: CASSPGSIYNEQFF
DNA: TGTGCCAGCAGCCCAGGGTCCATATACAATGAGCAGTTCTTC

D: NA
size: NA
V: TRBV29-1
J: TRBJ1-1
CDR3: CSVEAQGNTEAFF
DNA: TGCAGCGTTGAAGCGCAGGGTAACACTGAAGCTTTCTTT

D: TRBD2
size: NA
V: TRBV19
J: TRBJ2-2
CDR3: CASSIGGLAGAPDTGELFF
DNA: TGTGCCAGTAGTATAGGGGGACTAGCGGGAGCCCCGGACACCGGGGAGCTGTTTTTT

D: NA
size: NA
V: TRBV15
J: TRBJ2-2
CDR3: CATSRDYGGPNTGELFF
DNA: TGTGCCACCAGCAGAGATTACGGAGGCCCGAACACCGGGGAGCTGTTTTTT

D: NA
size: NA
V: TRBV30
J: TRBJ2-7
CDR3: CAWSVRNEQYF
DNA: TGTGCCTGGAGTGTACGGAACGAGCAGTACTTC

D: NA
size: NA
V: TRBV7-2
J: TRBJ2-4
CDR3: CASSLALGPNIQYF
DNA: TGTGCCAGCAGCTTAGCACTCGGGCCAAACATTCAGTACTTC

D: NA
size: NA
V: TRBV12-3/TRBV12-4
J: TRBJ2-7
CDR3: CASSTGSSYEQYF
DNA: TGTGCCAGCAGCACAGGGAGCTCCTACGAGCAGTACTTC

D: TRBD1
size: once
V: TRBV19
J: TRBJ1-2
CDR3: CASSIGTGENGYTF
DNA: TGTGCCAGTAGTATCGGGACAGGGGAGAATGGCTACACCTTC

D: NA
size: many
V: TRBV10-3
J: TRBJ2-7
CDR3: CAISDLAPEQYF
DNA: TGTGCCATCAGTGACCTAGCGCCCGAGCAGTACTTC

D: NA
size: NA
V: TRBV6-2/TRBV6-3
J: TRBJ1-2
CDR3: CASSSRGGDYGYTF
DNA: TGTGCCAGCAGTTCCCGGGGAGGGGACTATGGCTACACCTTC

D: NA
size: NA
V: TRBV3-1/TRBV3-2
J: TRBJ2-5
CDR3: CASSQEPLLQYF
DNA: TGTGCCAGCAGCCAAGAGCCTCTATTACAGTACTTC

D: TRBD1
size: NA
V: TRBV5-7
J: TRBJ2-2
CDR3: CASSFGTECTGELFF
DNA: TGTGCCAGCAGCTTCGGGACAGAGTGCACCGGGGAGCTGTTTTTT

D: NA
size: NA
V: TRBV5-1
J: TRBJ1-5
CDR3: CASSSGPEGDQPQHF
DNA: TGCGCCAGCAGCTCGGGACCTGAGGGGGATCAGCCCCAGCATTTT

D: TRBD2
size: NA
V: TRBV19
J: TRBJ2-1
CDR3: CASTQRESSYNEQFF
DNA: TGTGCCAGTACCCAGCGGGAGAGCTCCTACAATGAGCAGTTCTTC

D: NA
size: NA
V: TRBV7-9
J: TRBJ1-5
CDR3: CASSLSGTPNQPQHF
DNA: TGTGCCAGCAGCTTGAGCGGGACCCCCAATCAGCCCCAGCATTTT

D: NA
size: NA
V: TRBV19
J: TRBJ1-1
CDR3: CASSRDKMNTEAFF
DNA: TGTGCCAGTAGTAGGGACAAAATGAACACTGAAGCTTTCTTT

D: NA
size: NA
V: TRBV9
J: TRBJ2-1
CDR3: CASSVSLTRSYNEQFF
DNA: TGTGCCAGCAGCGTATCGCTAACCCGCTCCTACAATGAGCAGTTCTTC

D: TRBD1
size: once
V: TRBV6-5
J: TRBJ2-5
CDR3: CASSYSRTGTQETQYF
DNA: TGTGCCAGCAGTTACTCGAGGACAGGGACCCAAGAGACCCAGTACTTC

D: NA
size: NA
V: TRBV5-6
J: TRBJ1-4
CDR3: CASSLVSGNEKLFF
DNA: TGTGCCAGCAGCTTGGTTTCAGGAAATGAAAAACTGTTTTTT

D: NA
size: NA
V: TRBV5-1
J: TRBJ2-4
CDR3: CASSLVPLRELAKNIQYF
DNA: TGCGCCAGCAGCTTGGTCCCCTTGCGGGAACTAGCCAAAAACATTCAGTACTTC

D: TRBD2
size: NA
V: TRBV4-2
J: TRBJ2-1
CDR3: CASSQGGTSGRSEQFF
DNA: TGTGCCAGCAGCCAAGGGGGGACTAGCGGGAGATCTGAGCAGTTCTTC

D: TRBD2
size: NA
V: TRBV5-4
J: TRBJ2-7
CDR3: CASSRRGGRAKEQYF
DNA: TGTGCCAGCAGCAGGCGGGGCGGGAGGGCCAAAGAGCAGTACTTC

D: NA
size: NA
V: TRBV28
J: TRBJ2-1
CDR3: CASINSGGRNEQFF
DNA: TGTGCCAGCATTAACTCAGGGGGGCGGAATGAGCAGTTCTTC

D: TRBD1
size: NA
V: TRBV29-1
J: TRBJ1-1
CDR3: CSVDRGLANTEAFF
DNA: TGCAGCGTTGACAGGGGGCTTGCGAACACTGAAGCTTTCTTT

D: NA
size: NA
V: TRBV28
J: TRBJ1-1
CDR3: CASSLDTGRAFF
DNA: TGTGCCAGCAGTTTAGATACAGGGAGAGCTTTCTTT

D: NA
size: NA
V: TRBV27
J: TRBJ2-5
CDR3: CASSLWRETPETQYF
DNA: TGTGCCAGCAGTTTATGGCGGGAAACCCCAGAGACCCAGTACTTC

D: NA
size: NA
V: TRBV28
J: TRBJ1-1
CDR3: CASSPVGGATEAFF
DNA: TGTGCCAGCAGCCCTGTGGGGGGGGCCACTGAAGCTTTCTTT

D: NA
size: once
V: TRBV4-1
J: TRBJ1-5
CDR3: CASSQVTGDRQPQHF
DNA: TGCGCCAGCAGCCAAGTAACGGGGGATAGACAGCCCCAGCATTTT

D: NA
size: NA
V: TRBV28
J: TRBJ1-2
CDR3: CATNAPSTLTGYGYTF
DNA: TGTGCCACCAACGCGCCATCGACTCTAACGGGCTATGGCTACACCTTC

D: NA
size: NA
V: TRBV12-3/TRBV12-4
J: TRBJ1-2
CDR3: CASRPPGAPGYTF
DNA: TGTGCCAGCCGCCCCCCAGGCGCCCCTGGCTACACCTTC

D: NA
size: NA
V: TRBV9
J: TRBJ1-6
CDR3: CASSVASADSPLHF
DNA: TGTGCCAGCAGCGTAGCTTCCGCGGATTCACCCCTCCACTTT

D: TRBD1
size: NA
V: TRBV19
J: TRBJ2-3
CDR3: CASSIGQGKGTDTQYF
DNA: TGTGCCAGTAGTATCGGACAGGGCAAGGGAACAGATACGCAGTATTTT

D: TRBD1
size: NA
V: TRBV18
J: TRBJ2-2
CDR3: CASSSYRGVDTGELFF
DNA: TGTGCCAGCTCATCCTACAGGGGAGTCGACACCGGGGAGCTGTTTTTT

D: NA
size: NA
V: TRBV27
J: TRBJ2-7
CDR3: CASSLFSTYEQYF
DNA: TGTGCCAGCAGTTTATTCAGTACCTACGAGCAGTACTTC

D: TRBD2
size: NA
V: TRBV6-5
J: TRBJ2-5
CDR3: CASSYSFSSGQETQYF
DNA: TGTGCCAGCAGTTACTCGTTTAGTAGCGGGCAAGAGACCCAGTACTTC

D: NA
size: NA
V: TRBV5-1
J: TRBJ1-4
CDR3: CASSRVVTGGRGATNEKLFF
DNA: TGCGCCAGCAGCCGAGTGGTTACCGGGGGTAGGGGAGCAACTAATGAAAAACTGTTTTTT

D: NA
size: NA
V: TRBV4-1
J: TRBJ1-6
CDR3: CASSQEGRRSYNSPLHF
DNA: TGCGCCAGCAGCCAAGAAGGCAGACGCTCCTATAATTCACCCCTCCACTTT

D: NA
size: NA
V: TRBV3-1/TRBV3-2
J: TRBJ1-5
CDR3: CASSQDRIGNQPQHF
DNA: TGTGCCAGCAGCCAAGATCGAATCGGAAATCAGCCCCAGCATTTT

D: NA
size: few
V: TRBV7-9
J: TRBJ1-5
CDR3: CASTPQGGQPQHF
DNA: TGTGCCAGCACCCCCCAGGGTGGTCAGCCCCAGCATTTT